Following are 3 T cell receptor beta chains from one sample sequenced in a study of identical twins. From the 5' RACE reads, TCRdb called clonotypes with MiXCR, one entry per CDR3 protein. The sample records around 340,000 distinct CDR3 sequences, approximately 9.1% being singletons. The sample taken for sequencing was naive T cells sorted from blood. All receptors come from a woman between 50 and 59 years old in good health.

V is TRBV29-1 and J is TRBJ2-3; TRBD2 matches 7 bases. CDR1 SQVTM and CDR2 ANQGSEA come from the germline V gene. The V gene end was trimmed by 6 bases and the J gene end by 6 bases; junction bases not matched to a gene: 6. The CDR3 is 12 residues long. CDR3 DNA sequence: TGCAGCGTACAGCGGGACTCGGATACGCAGTATTTT. Translation: CSVQRDSDTQYF.

The rearrangement uses TRBV5-6 and TRBJ2-1; the D gene could be TRBD1 or TRBD2 (6 bases each). The CDR3 has 17 residues. Per germline, CDR1 SGHDT and CDR2 YYEEEE. Trimming left V 4 bases short and J 9 bases short, with 26 bases between. CDR3 sequence: CASSPYPGAGSRGEQFF. The CDR3 DNA follows: TGTGCCAGCAGCCCCTACCCCGGCGCGGGATCCAGGGGTGAGCAGTTCTTC.

V and J are TRBV24-1 and TRBJ1-5; 7 positions match TRBD1. Germline V gene sequence: CDR1 KGHDR, CDR2 SFDVKD. With 2 bases clipped from V and 5 bases from J, the junction kept 11 bases outside the gene matches. The CDR3 totals 17 residues. CDR3 nucleotides: TGTGCCACCAGTGATTCGGAGGGGGCGCGAATGGATCAGCCCCAGCATTTT. Its translation: CATSDSEGARMDQPQHF.